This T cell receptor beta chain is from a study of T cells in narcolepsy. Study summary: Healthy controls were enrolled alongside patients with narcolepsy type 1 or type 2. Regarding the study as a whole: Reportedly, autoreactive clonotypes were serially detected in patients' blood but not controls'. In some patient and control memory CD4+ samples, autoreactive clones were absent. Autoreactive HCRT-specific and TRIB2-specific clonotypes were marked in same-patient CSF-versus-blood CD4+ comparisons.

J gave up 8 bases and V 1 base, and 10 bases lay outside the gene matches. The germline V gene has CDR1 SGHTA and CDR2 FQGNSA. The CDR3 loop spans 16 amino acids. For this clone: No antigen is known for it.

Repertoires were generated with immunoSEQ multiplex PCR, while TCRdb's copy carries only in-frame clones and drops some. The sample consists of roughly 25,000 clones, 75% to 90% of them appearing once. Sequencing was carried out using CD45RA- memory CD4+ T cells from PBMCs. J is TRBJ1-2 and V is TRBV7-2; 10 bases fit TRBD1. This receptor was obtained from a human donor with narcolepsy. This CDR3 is CASSLEGTGVSRGYTF. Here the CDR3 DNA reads TGTGCCAGCAGCTTAGAGGGGACAGGGGTCTCTAGGGGCTACACCTTC.